The T cell receptor beta chain described here comes from a study of T cells after yellow fever vaccination. Study details: Preparation used SMART-Seq v4 Ultra Low Input for the low-cell-number fractions. Findings and limits, study-wide: Post-booster samples contained most primary-vaccination clones (nearly 98% CD4, about 85% CD8). Contaminating bulk clonotypes could be abundant in FACS-sorted repertoires.

Each CDR3 protein is one row after TCRdb ran MiXCR on the 5' RACE reads. The table includes about 73,000 distinct CDR3 sequences, roughly 7.4% detected once. Of note for this clonotype: Its matching antigen is unknown.

This CDR3 spans 14 amino acids. V was cut by 1 base and J by 6 bases, with 14 bases left in between. CDR1 SGHRS and CDR2 YFSETQ come from the germline V gene. The sample was CD8+ T cells sorted from PBMCs, taken on the day of the yellow fever booster vaccination. The V gene is TRBV5-1, the J gene TRBJ2-7, with D possibly being TRBD1 or TRBD2 (5 bases each). This sequence was found in a man aged 30-40 years who received the YFV17D yellow fever vaccine. CDR3 sequence reads: CASSLPKGRFEQYF. The CDR3 nucleotides are TGCGCCAGCAGCTTGCCGAAGGGACGGTTCGAGCAGTACTTC. The full variable domain, in which reference TRBV5-1 and TRBJ2-7 provide the parts outside the CDR3, is KAGVTQTPRYLIKTRGQQVTLSCSPISGHRSVSWYQQTPGQGLQFLFEYFSETQRNKGNFPGRFSGRQFSNSRSEMNVSTLELGDSALYLCASSLPKGRFEQYFGPGTRLTVT.